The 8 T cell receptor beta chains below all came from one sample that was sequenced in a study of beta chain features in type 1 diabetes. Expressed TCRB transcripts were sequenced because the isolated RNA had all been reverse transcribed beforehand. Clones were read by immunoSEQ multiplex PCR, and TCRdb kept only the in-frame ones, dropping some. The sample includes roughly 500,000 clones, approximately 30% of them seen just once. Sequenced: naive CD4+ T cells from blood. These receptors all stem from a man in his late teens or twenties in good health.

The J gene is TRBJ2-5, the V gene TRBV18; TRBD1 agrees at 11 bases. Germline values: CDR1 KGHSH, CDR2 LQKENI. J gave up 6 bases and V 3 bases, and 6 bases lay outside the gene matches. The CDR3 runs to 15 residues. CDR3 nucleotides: TGTGCCAGCTCACCCGGACAGGGGGCTGTGAAGACCCAGTACTTC. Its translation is CASSPGQGAVKTQYF.

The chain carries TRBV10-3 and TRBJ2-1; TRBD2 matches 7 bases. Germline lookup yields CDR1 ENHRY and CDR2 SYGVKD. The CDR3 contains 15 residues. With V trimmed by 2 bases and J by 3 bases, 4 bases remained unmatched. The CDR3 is CAISERTSLYNEQFF. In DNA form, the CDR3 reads TGTGCCATCAGTGAGAGGACTAGTCTCTACAATGAGCAGTTCTTC.

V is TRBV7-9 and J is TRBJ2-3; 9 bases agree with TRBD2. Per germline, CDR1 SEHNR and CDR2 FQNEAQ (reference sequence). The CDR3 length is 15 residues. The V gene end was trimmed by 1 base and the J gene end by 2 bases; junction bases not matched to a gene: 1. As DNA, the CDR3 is TGTGCCAGCAGCTTAGGCGGGAGGGCCACAGATACGCAGTATTTT. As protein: CASSLGGRATDTQYF.

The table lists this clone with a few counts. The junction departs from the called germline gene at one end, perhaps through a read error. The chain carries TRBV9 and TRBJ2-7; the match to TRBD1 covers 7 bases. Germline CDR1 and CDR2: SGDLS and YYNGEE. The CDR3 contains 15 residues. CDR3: CASSVTGVFSHEQYF. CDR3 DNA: TGTGCCAGCAGCGTCACAGGGGTCTTCTCCCACGAGCAGTACTTC.

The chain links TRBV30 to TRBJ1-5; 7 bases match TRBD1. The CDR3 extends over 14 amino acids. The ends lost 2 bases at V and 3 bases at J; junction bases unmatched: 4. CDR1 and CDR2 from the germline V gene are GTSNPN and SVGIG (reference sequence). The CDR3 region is CAWSLGTVNQPQHF. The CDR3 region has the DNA TGTGCCTGGAGTCTCGGGACAGTCAATCAGCCCCAGCATTTT.

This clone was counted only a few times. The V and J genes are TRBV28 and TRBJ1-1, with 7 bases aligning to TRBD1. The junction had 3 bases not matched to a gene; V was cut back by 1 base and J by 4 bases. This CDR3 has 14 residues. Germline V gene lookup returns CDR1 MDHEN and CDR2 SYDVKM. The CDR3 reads CASSLYPGGTEAFF. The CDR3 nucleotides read TGTGCCAGCAGTTTATACCCAGGGGGCACTGAAGCTTTCTTT. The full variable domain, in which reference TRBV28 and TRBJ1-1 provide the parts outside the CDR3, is DVKVTQSSRYLVKRTGEKVFLECVQDMDHENMFWYRQDPGLGLRLIYFSYDVKMKEKGDIPEGYSVSREKKERFSLILESASTNQTSMYLCASSLYPGGTEAFFGQGTRLTVV.

The CDR3 region is CSVVRTPNTEAFF. Written as DNA, the CDR3 is TGCAGCGTTGTGCGTACCCCTAACACTGAAGCTTTCTTT. The V gene is TRBV29-1, the J gene TRBJ1-1; the D is unclear. V was clipped by 4 bases and J by 2 bases, with 11 bases between them. There are 13 residues in the CDR3. Germline values: CDR1 SQVTM, CDR2 ANQGSEA.

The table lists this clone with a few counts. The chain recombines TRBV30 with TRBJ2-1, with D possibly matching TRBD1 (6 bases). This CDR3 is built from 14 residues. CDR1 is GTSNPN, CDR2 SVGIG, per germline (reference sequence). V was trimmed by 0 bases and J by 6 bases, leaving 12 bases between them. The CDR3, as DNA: TGTGCCTGGAGTGTACGACAGGCCACCAATGAGCAGTTCTTC. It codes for CAWSVRQATNEQFF.